Shown below are 25 T cell receptor beta chains from a single sample sequenced in a study of blood T cell repertoires in COVID-19. Some clones are missing from TCRdb's copy, which holds only in-frame ones; the method was immunoSEQ multiplex PCR. The sample has 95,000 to 100,000 clones; about 90% are singletons. Sample: peripheral blood. Receptors were obtained from a woman in her twenties or thirties with acute or convalescent COVID-19.

This chain joins TRBV7-9 and TRBJ2-1, with D unresolved. The CDR3 is 14 residues long. The V gene lost 7 bases and the J gene lost 0 bases, with 10 bases spanning the gap. Germline CDR1 is SEHNR and CDR2 is FQNEAQ (reference sequence). The chain's CDR3 is CASTTSSSYNEQFF. DNA for the CDR3: TGTGCCAGCACCACAAGTAGCTCCTACAATGAGCAGTTCTTC. Full variable domain (rest looked up from reference TRBV7-9 and TRBJ2-1): DTGVSQNPRHKITKRGQNVTFRCDPISEHNRLYWYRQTLGQGPEFLTYFQNEAQLEKSRLLSDRFSAERPKGSFSTLEIQRTEQGDSAMYLCASTTSSSYNEQFFGPGTRLTVL.

J is TRBJ1-2 and V is TRBV29-1; D gene uncertain. Trimming shortened V by 4 bases and J by 5 bases, and 23 bases separated the two germline ends. This CDR3 is 16 amino acids long. Germline CDR1 and CDR2: SQVTM and ANQGSEA. The CDR3 is CSVAGPPPKTSYGYTF. DNA for the CDR3: TGCAGCGTTGCTGGTCCTCCTCCGAAGACTAGTTATGGCTACACCTTC.

The rearrangement uses TRBV7-9 and TRBJ1-5, with 7 bases lining up with TRBD1. V lost 3 bases to trimming and J lost 2 bases; unmatched junction nucleotides: 1. The length of the CDR3 is 14 residues. Germline CDR1 SEHNR, CDR2 FQNEAQ (reference sequence). The CDR3 here is CASSFTGGNQPQHF. CDR3 nucleotides: TGTGCCAGCAGCTTCACAGGGGGCAATCAGCCCCAGCATTTT.

The chain couples TRBV19 to TRBJ2-1; 10 bases are shared with TRBD2. V shed 7 bases, J shed 2 bases, and the junction held 5 bases outside the gene matches. The CDR3 is 15 residues long. The germline V gene encodes CDR1 LNHDA and CDR2 SQIVND (reference sequence). CDR3 bases: TGTGCCAGTACAGGACTAGCGGCCCCCTACAATGAGCAGTTCTTC. Encoded protein: CASTGLAAPYNEQFF.

This chain uses TRBV7-8 with TRBJ1-5, with TRBD1 identical over 12 bases. CDR1 and CDR2 from the germline V gene are SGHVS and FQNEAQ. The junction had 9 bases not matched to a gene; V was cut back by 5 bases and J by 7 bases. The CDR3 sequence is 16 residues long. CDR3 bases: TGTGCCAGCAGCCCAGGTGGGACAGGGGGCCGGCAGCCCCAGCATTTT. Protein sequence: CASSPGGTGGRQPQHF.

The chain recombines TRBV7-8 with TRBJ1-4, with D maybe TRBD1 (6 bases). From germline, CDR1 is SGHVS and CDR2 FQNEAQ. The CDR3 is made up of 12 amino acids. V was shortened by 5 bases and J by 10 bases, with 11 bases between the two germline ends. As DNA, the CDR3 is TGTGCCAGCAGCCCAGACAGGACAAAACTGTTTTTT. Translating it yields CASSPDRTKLFF.

V usage is TRBV28 and J usage is TRBJ1-6; D call uncertain. Germline CDR1 is MDHEN and CDR2 is SYDVKM. The CDR3 runs to 16 residues. V was pared by 4 bases and J by 10 bases, with 20 bases between. The CDR3 DNA reads as TGTGCCAGCAGTTCCGACTCTAGAGGGCTGGGATCACCCCTCCACTTT. It is translated as CASSSDSRGLGSPLHF.

The genes are TRBV5-5 and TRBJ1-6; D unclear. The CDR3 is made up of 17 amino acids. V shed 2 bases and J shed 0 bases, with 12 bases lying between them. The germline gives CDR1 SGHKS, CDR2 YYEKEE (reference sequence). CDR3 sequence reads: CASSFTGSSSYNSPLHF. The CDR3 DNA sequence: TGTGCCAGCAGCTTCACTGGTAGTAGCTCCTATAATTCACCCCTCCACTTT.

This clone came up a few times. The V gene is TRBV28, the J gene TRBJ1-1, with D hard to call. Between the trimmed V and J ends, which lost 6 bases and 8 bases, there was a span of 19 bases. From germline, CDR1 is MDHEN and CDR2 SYDVKM. CDR3 length: 14 residues. The CDR3: CASSSLAANKEAFF. As DNA, the CDR3 is TGTGCCAGCAGCTCCCTGGCGGCTAATAAAGAAGCTTTCTTT.

V usage is TRBV7-3 and J usage is TRBJ2-1, with 8 bases lining up with TRBD1. This CDR3 is built from 14 residues. With 5 bases clipped from V and 3 bases from J, the junction kept 3 bases outside the gene matches. Germline V gives CDR1 SGHTA, CDR2 FQGTGA. CDR3 in DNA: TGTGCCAGCAGCCCCGGACAGGGCTACAATGAGCAGTTCTTC. Translated, it gives CASSPGQGYNEQFF.

A single count supports this clone. J is TRBJ2-1 and V is TRBV2; 8 bases map to TRBD2. The CDR3 totals 14 residues. Germline CDR1 and CDR2: SNHLY and FYNNEI. The V and J ends lost 4 bases and 5 bases, in that order; junction bases with no gene match: 4. CDR3 sequence (DNA): TGTGCCAGCAGTGCTGGCGGGGGGAACAATGAGCAGTTCTTC. This encodes CASSAGGGNNEQFF.

This clone was observed once. CDR3 in DNA: TGCGCCAGCAGCCAAGATTTGGGCCCCGGGGGGGAGCAGTACTTC. Amino acid sequence: CASSQDLGPGGEQYF. The rearrangement joins TRBV4-1 to TRBJ2-7; 7 nucleotides agree with TRBD2. This CDR3 region has 15 residues. Losses at the gene ends were 0 bases for V and 7 bases for J; bases not matched to a gene: 9. Germline V gene sequence: CDR1 MGHRA, CDR2 YSYEKL.

This clone was detected only once. J is TRBJ1-1 and V is TRBV5-6; maybe TRBD1 (6 bases). Deletions cut 4 bases from V and 1 base from J, with 14 bases between. The CDR3 extends over 15 amino acids. Germline V lookup: CDR1 SGHDT, CDR2 YYEEEE. CDR3 region: CASSITGHSNTEAFF. For the CDR3, the DNA is TGTGCCAGCAGCATTACGGGACACTCGAACACTGAAGCTTTCTTT.

The rearrangement joins TRBV7-2 to TRBJ1-1, with unresolved D. The germline V gene has CDR1 SGHTA and CDR2 FQGNSA. This CDR3 is built from 15 residues. Trimming removed 1 base at V and 0 bases at J, with 9 bases between. The CDR3 loop is CASSLGLRMNTEAFF. The CDR3 nucleotides read TGTGCCAGCAGCTTAGGCCTGAGGATGAACACTGAAGCTTTCTTT.

The rearrangement links TRBV9 to TRBJ1-5; TRBD1 aligns across 8 bases. Unmatched junction bases numbered 5, after V lost 3 bases and J lost 3 bases. The CDR3 is made up of 15 amino acids. Germline values: CDR1 SGDLS, CDR2 YYNGEE. CDR3 nucleotide sequence: TGTGCCAGCAGCGCGTGGGGACAGGCCAATCAGCCCCAGCATTTT. This gives the protein CASSAWGQANQPQHF.

The chain has TRBV2 and TRBJ1-1; TRBD1 agrees at 10 bases. Germline V gives CDR1 SNHLY, CDR2 FYNNEI. The CDR3 covers 14 residues. Trimming took 5 bases from V and 4 from J; bases not matched to a gene: 4. DNA for the CDR3: TGTGCCAGCAGTAGACAGGGGGCAATCACTGAAGCTTTCTTT. The encoded protein is CASSRQGAITEAFF.

The V and J genes are TRBV6-5 and TRBJ2-2, with D possibly TRBD1 on 5 matching bases. This CDR3 region has 16 residues. Germline lookup yields CDR1 MNHEY and CDR2 SVGAGI. V lost 3 bases, J lost 3 bases, and 14 bases lay in between. This chain's CDR3 is CASSYTREGYTGELFF. The CDR3, as DNA: TGTGCCAGCAGTTATACCAGGGAAGGGTACACCGGGGAGCTGTTTTTT.

CDR3 DNA: TGCGCCAGCCCTTCTCGACACGTTTCACCCCTCCACTTT. Protein product: CASPSRHVSPLHF. This sequence joins TRBV10-1 and TRBJ1-6, with D unresolved. Germline-derived CDR1 and CDR2 are WNHNN and SYGVQD (reference sequence). V gave up 8 bases and J gave up 9 bases, with 14 bases separating them. The CDR3 consists of 13 residues.

The sample holds a few counts of this clone. This chain connects TRBV12-3 or TRBV12-4 to TRBJ2-7; no clear D. V dropped 6 bases and J dropped 7 bases, with 10 bases sitting between them. The CDR3 length is 11 residues. The CDR3 reads CASSPSWEQYF. The DNA of the CDR3 is TGTGCCAGCAGCCCTAGTTGGGAGCAGTACTTC.

The chain joins TRBV18 to TRBJ2-3, with D maybe TRBD1 (5 bases). This CDR3 has 16 residues. V lost 2 bases and J lost 3, with 15 bases in between. Germline CDR1 reads KGHSH; CDR2 reads LQKENI. CDR3 region: CASSPMELTGTDTQYF. Written as DNA, the CDR3 is TGTGCCAGCTCACCAATGGAGCTTACAGGAACAGATACGCAGTATTTT.

This chain links TRBV24-1 with TRBJ2-7; tentatively, D is TRBD1 (6 bases). V was pared by 7 bases and J by 2 bases, with 14 bases between. Per germline, CDR1 KGHDR and CDR2 SFDVKD. The CDR3 has 14 amino acids. The CDR3: CATSKRGIAYEQYF. The CDR3 DNA reads as TGTGCCACCAGCAAGAGGGGGATCGCCTACGAGCAGTACTTC.

The chain combines TRBV5-1 with TRBJ1-1; 7 bases line up with TRBD1. J lost 4 bases, V lost 1 base, and 10 bases had no gene match. Germline V gene data show CDR1 as SGHRS and CDR2 as YFSETQ. The CDR3 has 16 amino acids. In nucleotides, the CDR3 is TGCGCCAGCAGCTTGCTCGCGCAGGGGGTAGCCACTGAAGCTTTCTTT. Protein: CASSLLAQGVATEAFF.

The chain joins TRBV2 to TRBJ1-5, with unresolved D. With 8 bases removed from V and 0 bases from J, the gap between germline ends came to 8 bases. The V gene's germline CDR1 is SNHLY and CDR2 FYNNEI. This CDR3 region has 13 residues. The CDR3 region is CASERDSNQPQHF. The CDR3 region has the DNA TGTGCCAGCGAGCGAGATAGCAATCAGCCCCAGCATTTT.

The rearrangement links TRBV7-9 to TRBJ1-2; 8 nucleotides agree with TRBD1. Germline trimming cut 1 base from V and 8 bases from J; bases unmatched to any gene: 6. Germline CDR1 and CDR2: SEHNR and FQNEAQ (reference sequence). The CDR3 consists of 14 residues. CDR3 DNA: TGTGCCAGCAGCTTAGGGACAGGGCTAAGAGGCTACACCTTC. Translating gives CASSLGTGLRGYTF.

The chain is built from TRBV29-1 and TRBJ2-2; D is uncertain. This CDR3 contains 14 residues. Trimming removed 3 bases at V and 6 bases at J, with 14 bases between. CDR1 is SQVTM, CDR2 ANQGSEA, per germline. The CDR3: CSVESSRVAGELFF. In DNA form, the CDR3 reads TGCAGCGTTGAGTCTTCCCGCGTCGCCGGGGAGCTGTTTTTT.